The rows below give T cell receptor beta chains drawn from one sample of a study of cytomegalovirus exposure and HLA in healthy donors. Assay used: immunoSEQ multiplex PCR; TCRdb lists only in-frame clones, some missing. The sample contains over 200,000 clones, over 70% of which appear only once. The specimen was PBMCs. The origin of the receptors is a woman aged 55-70 years in good health and CMV-seropositive. Both conserved end residues are part of each CDR3. D genes are given only for firm matches. Clone size is shown for a subset of rows, as once, few, many or a class of expanded clone.

>15|TRBD1|NA|TRBJ1-5|TRBV5-8
TGTGCCAGCAGTAGCGGGACAGGGGACAGTCAGCCCCAGCATTTT
CASSSGTGDSQPQHF
>14|NA|NA|TRBJ2-2|TRBV7-6
TGTGCCAGCAGCTTAGACAGGGTAACCGGGGAGCTGTTTTTT
CASSLDRVTGELFF
>16|TRBD1|once|TRBJ2-3|TRBV4-2
TGTGCCAGCAGAAGGGACAGAGGAACGGATACAGATACGCAGTATTTT
CASRRDRGTDTDTQYF
>14|TRBD2|NA|TRBJ2-3|TRBV29-1
TGCAGCTCCAGCGGGGGAACGAACACAGATACGCAGTATTTT
CSSSGGTNTDTQYF
>15|NA|NA|TRBJ2-5|TRBV5-1
TGCGCCAGCAGCCCTCTTAGGGGGAACCAAGAGACCCAGTACTTC
CASSPLRGNQETQYF
>13|TRBD2|NA|TRBJ2-7|TRBV29-1
TGCAGCGTCCGCCCGGGACTAGCGGACGAGCAGTACTTC
CSVRPGLADEQYF
>15|TRBD1|NA|TRBJ2-1|TRBV7-2
TGTGCCAGCAGCATCGACAGGGGTATCTCCAATGAGCAGTTCTTC
CASSIDRGISNEQFF
>13|NA|NA|TRBJ1-1|TRBV19
TGTGCCAGTAGCCATGCGGAGAACACTGAAGCTTTCTTT
CASSHAENTEAFF
>16|TRBD1|NA|TRBJ2-7|TRBV7-2
TGTGCCAGCAGCCCACGTCAGGGGGAATCCTCCTACGAGCAGTACTTC
CASSPRQGESSYEQYF
>16|NA|NA|TRBJ1-3|TRBV14
TGTGCCAGCAGCCAAGGGGCGACATCCTCTGGAAACACCATATATTTT
CASSQGATSSGNTIYF
>14|TRBD1|NA|TRBJ1-3|TRBV14
TGTGCCAGCAGTTCTCGGGACAGTGGAAACACCATATATTTT
CASSSRDSGNTIYF